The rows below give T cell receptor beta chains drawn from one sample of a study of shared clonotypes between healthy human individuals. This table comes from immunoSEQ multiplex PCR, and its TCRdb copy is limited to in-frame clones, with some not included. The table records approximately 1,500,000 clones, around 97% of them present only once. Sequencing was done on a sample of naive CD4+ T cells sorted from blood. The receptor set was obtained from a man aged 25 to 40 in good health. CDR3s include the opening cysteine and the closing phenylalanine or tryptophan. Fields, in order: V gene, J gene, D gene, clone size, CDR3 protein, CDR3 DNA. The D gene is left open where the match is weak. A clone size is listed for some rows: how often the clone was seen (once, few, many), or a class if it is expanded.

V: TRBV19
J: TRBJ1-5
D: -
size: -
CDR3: CASTLGGRTRQPQHF
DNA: TGTGCCAGTACCCTAGGGGGGAGGACGAGGCAGCCCCAGCATTTT

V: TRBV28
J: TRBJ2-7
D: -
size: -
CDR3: CASSAVRWSTYEQYF
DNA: TGTGCCAGCAGTGCGGTGCGGTGGTCGACCTACGAGCAGTACTTC

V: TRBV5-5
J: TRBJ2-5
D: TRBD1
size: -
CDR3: CASSSGQAKNQETQYF
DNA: TGTGCCAGCAGCTCAGGACAGGCGAAAAACCAAGAGACCCAGTACTTC

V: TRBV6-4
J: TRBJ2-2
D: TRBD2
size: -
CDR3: CASSALAGFNTGELFF
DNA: TGTGCCAGCAGTGCGCTAGCGGGATTCAACACCGGGGAGCTGTTTTTT

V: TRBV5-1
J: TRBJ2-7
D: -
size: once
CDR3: CASSLDAGPGYEQYF
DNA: TGCGCCAGCAGCTTGGATGCGGGGCCGGGATACGAGCAGTACTTC

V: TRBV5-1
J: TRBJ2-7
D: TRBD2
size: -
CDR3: CASRTSGRANEQYF
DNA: TGCGCCAGCAGAACTAGCGGGAGGGCCAACGAGCAGTACTTC

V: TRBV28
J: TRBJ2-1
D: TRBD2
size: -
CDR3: CASSLGGTSGYNEQFF
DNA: TGTGCCAGCAGTTTGGGGGGGACTAGCGGATACAATGAGCAGTTCTTC

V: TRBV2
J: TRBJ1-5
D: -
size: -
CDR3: CASSPDNFGQPQHF
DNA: TGTGCCAGCAGCCCAGACAATTTTGGTCAGCCCCAGCATTTT

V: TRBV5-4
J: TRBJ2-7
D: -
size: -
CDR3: CASSPGTRPGEQYF
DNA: TGTGCCAGCAGTCCCGGGACCCGGCCGGGCGAGCAGTACTTC

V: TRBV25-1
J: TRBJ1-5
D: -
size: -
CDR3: CASPKGVSNQPQHF
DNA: TGTGCCAGCCCGAAGGGGGTTAGCAATCAGCCCCAGCATTTT

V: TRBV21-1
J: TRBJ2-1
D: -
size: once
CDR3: CASYEGRHHNEQFF
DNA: TGTGCCAGCTACGAGGGAAGGCACCACAATGAGCAGTTCTTC

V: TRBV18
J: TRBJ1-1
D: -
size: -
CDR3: CASSPGQGNTEAFF
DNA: TGTGCCAGCTCACCGGGGCAGGGGAACACTGAAGCTTTCTTT

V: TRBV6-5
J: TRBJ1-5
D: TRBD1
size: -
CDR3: CASRSGQGRPQHF
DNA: TGTGCCAGCAGGTCGGGACAGGGTCGTCCCCAGCATTTT

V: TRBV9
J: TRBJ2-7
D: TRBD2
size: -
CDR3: CASSVEDERGYEQYF
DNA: TGTGCCAGCAGCGTAGAAGACGAGCGGGGCTACGAGCAGTACTTC

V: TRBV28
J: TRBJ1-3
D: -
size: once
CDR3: CASSPPAGARGDGNTIYF
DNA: TGTGCCAGCAGCCCCCCCGCGGGAGCCAGGGGCGACGGAAACACCATATATTTT

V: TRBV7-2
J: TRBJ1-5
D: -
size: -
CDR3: CASSLVPPGPDQPQHF
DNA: TGTGCCAGCAGCCTGGTCCCCCCTGGACCTGATCAGCCCCAGCATTTT

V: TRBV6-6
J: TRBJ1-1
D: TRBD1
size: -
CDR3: CASSYSGTGNDGVAFF
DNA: TGTGCCAGCAGTTACTCGGGGACAGGGAACGATGGTGTAGCTTTCTTT

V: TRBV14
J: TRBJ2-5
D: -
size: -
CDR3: CASSQDLGAQETQYF
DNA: TGTGCCAGCAGCCAAGATTTGGGGGCCCAAGAGACCCAGTACTTC

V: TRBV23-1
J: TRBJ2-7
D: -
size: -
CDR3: CASSQDNRCSYEQYF
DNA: TGCGCCAGCAGTCAAGACAACCGTTGCTCCTACGAGCAGTACTTC

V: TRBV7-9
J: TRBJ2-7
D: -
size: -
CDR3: CASSLLVSEGRGHEQYF
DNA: TGTGCCAGCAGCTTATTAGTCTCGGAGGGCAGGGGCCACGAGCAGTACTTC

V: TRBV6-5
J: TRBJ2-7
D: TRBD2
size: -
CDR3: CASSLSGTSYEQYF
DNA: TGTGCCAGCAGTCTCTCCGGGACTAGCTACGAGCAGTACTTC

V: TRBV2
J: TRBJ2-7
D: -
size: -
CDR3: CASRDEAEQYF
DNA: TGTGCCAGCAGGGACGAGGCCGAGCAGTACTTC

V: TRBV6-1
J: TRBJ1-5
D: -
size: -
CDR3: CASSDGPYQPQHF
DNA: TGTGCCAGCAGCGATGGACCGTATCAGCCCCAGCATTTT

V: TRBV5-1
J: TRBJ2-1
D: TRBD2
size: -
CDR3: CASSYQAGGPEQFF
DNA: TGCGCCAGCAGCTATCAAGCGGGAGGGCCGGAGCAGTTCTTC

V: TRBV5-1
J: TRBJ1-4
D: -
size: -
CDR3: CASSNPGEKLFF
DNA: TGCGCCAGCAGTAACCCGGGTGAAAAACTGTTTTTT

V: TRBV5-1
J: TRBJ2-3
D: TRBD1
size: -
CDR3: CASSFSTGATDTQYF
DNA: TGCGCCAGCAGCTTCTCAACAGGGGCAACAGATACGCAGTATTTT

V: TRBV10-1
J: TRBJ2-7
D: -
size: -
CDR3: CASRSYEQYF
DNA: TGCGCCAGCAGAAGCTACGAGCAGTACTTC

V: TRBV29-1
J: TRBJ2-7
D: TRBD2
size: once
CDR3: CSVWTSGRDEQYF
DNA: TGCAGCGTGTGGACTAGCGGGAGGGACGAGCAGTACTTC

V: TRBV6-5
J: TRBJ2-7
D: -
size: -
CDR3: CASSPEGRRAYEQYF
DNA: TGTGCCAGCAGTCCGGAAGGCCGGAGGGCCTACGAGCAGTACTTC

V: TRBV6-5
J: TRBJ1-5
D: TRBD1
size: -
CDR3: CATMDRAGQPQHF
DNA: TGTGCCACCATGGACAGGGCGGGTCAGCCCCAGCATTTT

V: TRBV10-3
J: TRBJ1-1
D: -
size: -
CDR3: CAITVTWGSEAFF
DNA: TGTGCCATCACCGTTACCTGGGGGAGCGAAGCTTTCTTT

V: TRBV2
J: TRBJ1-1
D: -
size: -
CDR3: CASSDSGVTEAFF
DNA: TGTGCCAGCAGTGATTCAGGGGTCACTGAAGCTTTCTTT

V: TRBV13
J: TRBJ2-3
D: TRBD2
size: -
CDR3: CASTLGLDLDTQYF
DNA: TGTGCCAGCACCCTGGGACTAGACCTAGATACGCAGTATTTT

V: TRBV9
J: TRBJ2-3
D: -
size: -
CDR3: CASSWEGASGDTQYF
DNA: TGTGCCAGCAGCTGGGAGGGGGCCTCCGGAGATACGCAGTATTTT

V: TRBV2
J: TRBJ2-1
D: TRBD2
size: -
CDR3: CASSDLAGGEQFF
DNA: TGTGCCAGCAGTGATCTAGCGGGCGGTGAGCAGTTCTTC

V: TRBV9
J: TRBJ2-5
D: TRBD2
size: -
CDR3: CASSVGLAGIYQETQYF
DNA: TGTGCCAGCAGCGTAGGACTAGCGGGTATATACCAAGAGACCCAGTACTTC

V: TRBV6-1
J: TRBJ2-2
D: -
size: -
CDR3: CASMFPPRELFF
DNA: TGTGCCAGCATGTTTCCCCCCCGGGAGCTGTTTTTT

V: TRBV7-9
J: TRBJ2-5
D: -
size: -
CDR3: CASSNPGPSETQYF
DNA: TGTGCCAGCAGTAATCCGGGGCCCAGCGAGACCCAGTACTTC

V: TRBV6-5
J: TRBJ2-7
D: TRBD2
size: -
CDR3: CASSYSRGGSYEQYF
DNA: TGTGCCAGCAGTTACTCGCGGGGGGGCTCCTACGAGCAGTACTTC

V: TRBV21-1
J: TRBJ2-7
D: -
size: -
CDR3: CASSKERLLLERYEQYF
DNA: TGTGCCAGCAGCAAAGAGAGACTCCTACTCGAAAGGTACGAGCAGTACTTC

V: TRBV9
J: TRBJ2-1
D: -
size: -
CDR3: CASSVAGGNEQFF
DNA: TGTGCCAGCAGCGTAGCCGGGGGCAATGAGCAGTTCTTC

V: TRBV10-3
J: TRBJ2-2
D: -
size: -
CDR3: CAIRSGEGTNTGELFF
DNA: TGTGCCATCAGATCAGGGGAGGGGACGAACACCGGGGAGCTGTTTTTT

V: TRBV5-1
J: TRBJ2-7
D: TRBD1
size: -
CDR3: CASSWGTGGGEQYF
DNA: TGCGCCAGCAGCTGGGGGACAGGGGGCGGAGAGCAGTACTTC

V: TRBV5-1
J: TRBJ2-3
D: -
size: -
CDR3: CASSLGGPDTQYF
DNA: TGCGCCAGCAGCTTGGGGGGCCCAGATACGCAGTATTTT

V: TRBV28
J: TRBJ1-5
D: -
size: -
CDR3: CASIFAMRGINQPQHF
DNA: TGTGCCAGCATTTTCGCCATGAGGGGGATCAATCAGCCCCAGCATTTT